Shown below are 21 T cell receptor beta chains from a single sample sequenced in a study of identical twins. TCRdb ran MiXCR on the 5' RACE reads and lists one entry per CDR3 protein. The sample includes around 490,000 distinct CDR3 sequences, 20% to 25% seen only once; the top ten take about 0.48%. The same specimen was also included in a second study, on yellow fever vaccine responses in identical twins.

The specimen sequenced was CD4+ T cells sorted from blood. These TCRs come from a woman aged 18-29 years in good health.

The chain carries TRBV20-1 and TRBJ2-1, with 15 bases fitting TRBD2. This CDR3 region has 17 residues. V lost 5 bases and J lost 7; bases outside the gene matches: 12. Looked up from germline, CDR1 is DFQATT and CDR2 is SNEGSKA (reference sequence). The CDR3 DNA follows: TGCAGTGCTCTCCGGACTAGCGGGGGGGCTGCCCTTAATGAGCAGTTCTTC. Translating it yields CSALRTSGGAALNEQFF.

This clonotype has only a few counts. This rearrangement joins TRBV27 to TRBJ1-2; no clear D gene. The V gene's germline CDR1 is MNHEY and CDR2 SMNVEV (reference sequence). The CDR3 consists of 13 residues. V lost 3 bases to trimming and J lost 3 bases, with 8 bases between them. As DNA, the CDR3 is TGTGCCAGCAGTTTGAAAGGGCACTATGGCTACACCTTC. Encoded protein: CASSLKGHYGYTF.

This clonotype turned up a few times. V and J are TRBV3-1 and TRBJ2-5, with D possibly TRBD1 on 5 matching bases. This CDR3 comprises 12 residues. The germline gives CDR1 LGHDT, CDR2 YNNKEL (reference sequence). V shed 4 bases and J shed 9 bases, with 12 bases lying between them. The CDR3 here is CASSRRDEAQYF. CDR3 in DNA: TGTGCCAGCAGCCGCAGGGATGAGGCCCAGTACTTC.

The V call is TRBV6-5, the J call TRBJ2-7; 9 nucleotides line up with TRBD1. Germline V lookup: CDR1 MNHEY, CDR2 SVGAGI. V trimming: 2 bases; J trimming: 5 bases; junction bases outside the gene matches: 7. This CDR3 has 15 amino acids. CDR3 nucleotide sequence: TGTGCCAGCAGTTACGGACGGGACAGGGTCCACGAGCAGTACTTC. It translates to CASSYGRDRVHEQYF.

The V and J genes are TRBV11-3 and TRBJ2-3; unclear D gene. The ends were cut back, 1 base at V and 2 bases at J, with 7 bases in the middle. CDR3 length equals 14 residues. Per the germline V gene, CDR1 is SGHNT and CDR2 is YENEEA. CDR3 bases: TGTGCCAGCAGCTTAGCCCATTCCACAGATACGCAGTATTTT. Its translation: CASSLAHSTDTQYF.

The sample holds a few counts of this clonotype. CDR3 sequence reads: CAISDWTAEQFF. The CDR3 DNA sequence: TGTGCCATCAGTGACTGGACAGCAGAGCAGTTCTTC. The V gene is TRBV10-3, the J gene TRBJ2-1; D may be TRBD1 (6 bases). The length of the CDR3 is 12 residues. V dropped 3 bases and J dropped 10 bases, with 10 bases sitting between them. The V gene's germline CDR1 is ENHRY and CDR2 SYGVKD.

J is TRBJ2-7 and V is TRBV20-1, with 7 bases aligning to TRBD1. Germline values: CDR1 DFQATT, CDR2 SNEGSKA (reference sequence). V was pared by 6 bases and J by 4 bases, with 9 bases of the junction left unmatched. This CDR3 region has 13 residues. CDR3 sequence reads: CSAEPGQTYEQYF. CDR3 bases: TGCAGTGCCGAACCGGGACAGACTTACGAGCAGTACTTC.

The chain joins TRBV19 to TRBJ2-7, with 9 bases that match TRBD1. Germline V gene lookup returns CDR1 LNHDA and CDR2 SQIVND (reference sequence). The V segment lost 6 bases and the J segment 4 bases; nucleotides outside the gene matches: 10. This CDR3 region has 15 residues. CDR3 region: CASRGTGYIGYEQYF. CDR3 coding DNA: TGTGCCAGTAGGGGGACAGGGTATATCGGATACGAGCAGTACTTC.

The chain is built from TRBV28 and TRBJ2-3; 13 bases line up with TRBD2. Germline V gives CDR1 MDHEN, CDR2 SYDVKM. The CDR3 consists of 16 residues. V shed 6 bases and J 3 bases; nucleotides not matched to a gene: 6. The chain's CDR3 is CASRQGLAGETDTQYF. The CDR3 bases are TGTGCCAGCAGACAAGGACTAGCGGGAGAAACAGATACGCAGTATTTT.

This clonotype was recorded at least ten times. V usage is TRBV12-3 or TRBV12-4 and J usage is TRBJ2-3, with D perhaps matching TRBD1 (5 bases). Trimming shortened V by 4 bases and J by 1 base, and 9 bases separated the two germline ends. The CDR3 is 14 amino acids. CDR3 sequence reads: CASSSRGRTDTQYF. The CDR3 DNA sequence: TGTGCCAGCAGTTCTAGGGGCCGCACAGATACGCAGTATTTT.

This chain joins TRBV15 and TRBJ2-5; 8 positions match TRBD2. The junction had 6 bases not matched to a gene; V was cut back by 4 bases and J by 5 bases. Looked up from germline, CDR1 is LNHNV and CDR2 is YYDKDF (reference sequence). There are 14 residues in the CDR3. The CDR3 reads CATSMGLVVETQYF. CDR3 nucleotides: TGTGCCACCAGCATGGGACTAGTTGTTGAGACCCAGTACTTC.

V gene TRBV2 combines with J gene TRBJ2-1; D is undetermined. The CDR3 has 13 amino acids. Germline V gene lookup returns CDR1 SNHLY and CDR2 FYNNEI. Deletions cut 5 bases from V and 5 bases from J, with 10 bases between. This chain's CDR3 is CASSWTENNEQFF. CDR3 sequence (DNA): TGTGCCAGCAGTTGGACGGAAAACAATGAGCAGTTCTTC.

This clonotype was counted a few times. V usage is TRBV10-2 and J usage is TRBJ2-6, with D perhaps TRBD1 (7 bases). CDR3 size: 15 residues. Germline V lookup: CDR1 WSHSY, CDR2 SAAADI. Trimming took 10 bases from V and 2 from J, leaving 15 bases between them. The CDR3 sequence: CATRTGGAGANVLTF. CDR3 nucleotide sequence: TGCGCCACCAGGACAGGAGGGGCTGGGGCCAACGTCCTGACTTTC.

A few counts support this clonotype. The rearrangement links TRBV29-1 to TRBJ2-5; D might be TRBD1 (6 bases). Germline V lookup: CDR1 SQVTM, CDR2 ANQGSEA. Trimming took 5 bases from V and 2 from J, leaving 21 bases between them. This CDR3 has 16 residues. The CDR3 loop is CSVMWGPPFFQETQYF. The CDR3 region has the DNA TGCAGCGTTATGTGGGGGCCCCCTTTTTTTCAAGAGACCCAGTACTTC.

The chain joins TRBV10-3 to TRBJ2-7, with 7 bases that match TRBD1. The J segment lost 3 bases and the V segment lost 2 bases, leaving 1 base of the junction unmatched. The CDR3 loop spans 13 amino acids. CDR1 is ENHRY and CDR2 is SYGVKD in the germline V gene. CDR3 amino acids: CAISEDRVYEQYF. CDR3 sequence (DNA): TGTGCCATCAGTGAGGACAGGGTCTACGAGCAGTACTTC.

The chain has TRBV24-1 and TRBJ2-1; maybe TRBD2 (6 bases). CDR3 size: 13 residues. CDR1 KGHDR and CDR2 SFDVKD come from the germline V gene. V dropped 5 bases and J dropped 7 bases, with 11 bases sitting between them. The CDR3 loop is CATSVQGGNEQFF. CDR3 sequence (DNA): TGTGCCACCAGTGTTCAGGGAGGAAATGAGCAGTTCTTC.

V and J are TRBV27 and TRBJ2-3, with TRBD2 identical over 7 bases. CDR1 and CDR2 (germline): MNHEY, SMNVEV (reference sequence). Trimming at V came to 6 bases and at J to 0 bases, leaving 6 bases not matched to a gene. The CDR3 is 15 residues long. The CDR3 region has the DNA TGTGCCAGCAGAGATTATAGCGGGAGCACAGATACGCAGTATTTT. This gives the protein CASRDYSGSTDTQYF.

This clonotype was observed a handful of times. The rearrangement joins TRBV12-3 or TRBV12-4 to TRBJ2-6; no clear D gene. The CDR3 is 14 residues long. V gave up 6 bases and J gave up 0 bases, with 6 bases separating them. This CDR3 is CASRGNSGANVLTF. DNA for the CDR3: TGTGCCAGCAGGGGGAACTCTGGGGCCAACGTCCTGACTTTC.

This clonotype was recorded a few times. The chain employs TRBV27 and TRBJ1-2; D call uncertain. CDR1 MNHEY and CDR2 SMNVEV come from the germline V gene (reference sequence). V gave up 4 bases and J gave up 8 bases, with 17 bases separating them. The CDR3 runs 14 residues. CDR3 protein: CASSSRTRDRGYTF. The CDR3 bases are TGTGCCAGCAGTTCGAGGACTCGCGATAGGGGCTACACCTTC.

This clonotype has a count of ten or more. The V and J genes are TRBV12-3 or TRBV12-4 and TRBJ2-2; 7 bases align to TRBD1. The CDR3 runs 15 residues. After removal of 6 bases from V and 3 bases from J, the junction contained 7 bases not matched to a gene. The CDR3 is CASRIGTDYTGELFF. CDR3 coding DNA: TGTGCCAGCAGGATCGGGACAGACTACACCGGGGAGCTGTTTTTT.

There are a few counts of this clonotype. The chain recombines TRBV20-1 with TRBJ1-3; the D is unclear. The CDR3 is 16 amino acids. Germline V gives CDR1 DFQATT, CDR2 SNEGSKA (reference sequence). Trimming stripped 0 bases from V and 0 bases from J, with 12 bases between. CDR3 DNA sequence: TGCAGTGCTAGAGAGGGGTTTCCAAGCTCTGGAAACACCATATATTTT. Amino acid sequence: CSAREGFPSSGNTIYF.